These 24 T cell receptor beta chains share one sample of origin, sequenced in a study of blood T cell repertoires in COVID-19. Measured with immunoSEQ multiplex PCR; TCRdb has only the in-frame clones, and not every one. This table holds about 210,000 clones, 65% to 90% found once. What was sequenced was PBMCs or T cells enriched from blood (not recorded which). These receptors originate from a woman aged 40 to 55 with acute COVID-19.

CDR3 sequence (DNA): TGTGCCAGCAGCTTAGGACAGCTCCTAGCAGGCAATGAGCAGTTCTTC. Its translation is CASSLGQLLAGNEQFF. The V call is TRBV5-4, the J call TRBJ2-1; perhaps TRBD1 as D (6 bases). The CDR3 is 16 residues long. The germline V gene encodes CDR1 SGHNT and CDR2 YYREEE (reference sequence). V was cut by 2 bases and J by 6 bases, with 18 bases left in between. Full variable domain (remainder filled in from reference TRBV5-4 and TRBJ2-1): ETGVTQSPTHLIKTRGQQVTLRCSSQSGHNTVSWYQQALGQGPQFIFQYYREEENGRGNFPPRFSGLQFPNYSSELNVNALELDDSALYLCASSLGQLLAGNEQFFGPGTRLTVL.

This clone turned up a few times. The J gene is TRBJ2-5, the V gene TRBV5-6; possibly TRBD1 for D (5 bases). CDR1 is SGHDT, CDR2 YYEEEE, per germline. The CDR3 has 14 residues. V was shortened by 0 bases and J by 2 bases, with 8 bases between the two germline ends. The CDR3 sequence is CASSLGQTQETQYF. CDR3 sequence (DNA): TGTGCCAGCAGCTTGGGACAGACGCAAGAGACCCAGTACTTC.

The chain links TRBV7-8 to TRBJ2-3; 9 bases match TRBD2. The CDR3 loop spans 16 amino acids. The germline V gene has CDR1 SGHVS and CDR2 FQNEAQ. With V trimmed by 5 bases and J by 3 bases, 9 bases remained unmatched. CDR3 region: CASSPTSGRWTDTQYF. The CDR3 DNA reads as TGTGCCAGCAGCCCGACGAGCGGGAGGTGGACAGATACGCAGTATTTT.

The chain employs TRBV5-6 and TRBJ2-7; 7 bases map to TRBD1. Germline lookup yields CDR1 SGHDT and CDR2 YYEEEE. J was trimmed by 6 bases and V by 4 bases; bases with no gene match: 7. The CDR3 loop spans 13 amino acids. Here the CDR3 DNA reads TGTGCCAGCAGCCTACCAGGGGGAGCCGAGCAGTACTTC. As protein: CASSLPGGAEQYF.

V gene TRBV6-5 combines with J gene TRBJ2-7; 7 bases match TRBD1. The trim removed 4 bases at V and 2 bases at J, leaving 11 bases unmatched. Germline V gives CDR1 MNHEY, CDR2 SVGAGI. The CDR3 spans 16 residues. CDR3 region: CASSSAGTAVPYEQYF. The CDR3 bases are TGTGCCAGCAGTTCGGCCGGGACAGCAGTGCCCTACGAGCAGTACTTC.

The V call is TRBV28, the J call TRBJ1-3; 9 bases match TRBD1. CDR1 and CDR2 (germline): MDHEN, SYDVKM. The length of the CDR3 is 15 residues. V gave up 4 bases and J gave up 3 bases; unmatched junction bases: 4. The CDR3 DNA sequence: TGTGCCAGCAGTTCCCACAGGGGGCTTGGAAACACCATATATTTT. This gives the protein CASSSHRGLGNTIYF.

The chain recombines TRBV27 with TRBJ1-5, with TRBD1 identical over 7 bases. The V gene's germline CDR1 is MNHEY and CDR2 SMNVEV (reference sequence). The V segment lost 8 bases and the J segment 7 bases; nucleotides outside the gene matches: 14. The CDR3 runs 15 residues. The chain's CDR3 is CASGYPRQGGQPQHF. DNA for the CDR3: TGTGCCAGCGGATACCCGCGACAGGGAGGCCAGCCCCAGCATTTT.

The V and J genes are TRBV30 and TRBJ2-7; the match to TRBD2 covers 12 bases. V trimming: 8 bases; J trimming: 2 bases; junction bases outside the gene matches: 4. CDR3 length equals 13 residues. CDR1 and CDR2 from the germline V gene are GTSNPN and SVGIG (reference sequence). The CDR3 loop reads CAGRTSGTYEQYF. The CDR3 bases are TGTGCCGGACGGACTAGCGGGACCTACGAGCAGTACTTC. Variable domain in full (rest from reference TRBV30 and TRBJ2-7): SQTIHQWPATLVQPVGSPLSLECTVEGTSNPNLYWYRQAAGRGLQLLFYSVGIGQISSEVPQNLSASRPQDRQFILSSKKLLLSDSGFYLCAGRTSGTYEQYFGPGTRLTVT.

This sequence joins TRBV12-3 or TRBV12-4 and TRBJ1-2; a weak D match, TRBD1 (5 bases). The CDR3 consists of 13 residues. The V end was cut by 6 bases, the J end by 7 bases, with 15 bases between. The DNA for the CDR3 is TGTGCCAGCAGATATAGACAGAATACTGGCTACACCTTC. Translating it yields CASRYRQNTGYTF.

V gene TRBV18 combines with J gene TRBJ2-1, with TRBD1 identical over 11 bases. V was clipped by 0 bases and J by 6 bases; unmatched bases: 1. The CDR3 has 15 residues. In germline, CDR1 is KGHSH, CDR2 LQKENI. Here the CDR3 DNA reads TGTGCCAGCTCACCACCGGGACAGGGGGTCAATGAGCAGTTCTTC. As protein: CASSPPGQGVNEQFF. The whole variable domain, remainder taken from reference TRBV18 and TRBJ2-1, is NAGVMQNPRHLVRRRGQEARLRCSPMKGHSHVYWYRQLPEEGLKFMVYLQKENIIDESGMPKERFSAEFPKEGPSILRIQQVVRGDSAAYFCASSPPGQGVNEQFFGPGTRLTVL.

The chain joins TRBV6-6 to TRBJ1-2, with D possibly being TRBD1 (6 bases). CDR3 length equals 17 residues. Germline V gene lookup returns CDR1 MNHNY and CDR2 SVGAGI (reference sequence). Trimming left V 5 bases short and J 7 bases short, with 26 bases between. CDR3 loop: CASSLRGREGNLRGYTF. The CDR3 nucleotides read TGTGCCAGCAGTCTCAGGGGCAGGGAAGGAAACCTTCGTGGCTACACCTTC.

In nucleotides, the CDR3 is TGTGCCAGCTCACTACTAGGACAGCTTGGGAATGAGCAGTTCTTC. Protein sequence: CASSLLGQLGNEQFF. V and J are TRBV18 and TRBJ2-1; D is possibly TRBD1 (6 bases). The CDR3 has 15 amino acids. Germline CDR1 is KGHSH and CDR2 is LQKENI. The V end lost 4 bases, the J end lost 7 bases, and 17 bases lay between the germline ends.

The V call is TRBV5-1, the J call TRBJ2-3; D ambiguous. The CDR3 sequence is 12 residues long. The germline CDR1 and CDR2 sequences are SGHRS and YFSETQ. V lost 0 bases to trimming and J lost 5 bases, with 4 bases between them. The DNA of the CDR3 is TGCGCCAGCAGCTTGGATAAAGATACGCAGTATTTT. It yields the protein CASSLDKDTQYF.

A note on this clone: At the DNA level, this CDR3 is encoded by other sequences in the same sample as well. V gene TRBV28 combines with J gene TRBJ1-5; maybe TRBD1 (5 bases). The CDR3 length is 14 residues. V gave up 4 bases and J gave up 2 bases, with 9 bases separating them. Germline values: CDR1 MDHEN, CDR2 SYDVKM. For the CDR3, the DNA is TGTGCCAGCAGTTCTCCGGGGGGCAATCAGCCCCAGCATTTT. This sequence encodes CASSSPGGNQPQHF.

The chain combines TRBV9 with TRBJ2-7; TRBD1 might be the D (6 bases). The V gene's germline CDR1 is SGDLS and CDR2 YYNGEE. Trimming shortened V by 4 bases and J by 4 bases, and 21 bases separated the two germline ends. The CDR3 covers 16 residues. CDR3 amino acids: CASSPRTAQGAYEQYF. CDR3 nucleotide sequence: TGTGCCAGCAGCCCGCGGACAGCCCAAGGGGCTTACGAGCAGTACTTC.

The J gene is TRBJ2-5, the V gene TRBV6-2 or TRBV6-3; a weak D match, TRBD2 (6 bases). V was shortened by 2 bases and J by 2 bases, with 12 bases between the two germline ends. The CDR3 is 15 residues long. Looked up from germline, CDR1 is MNHEY and CDR2 is SVGEGT. The CDR3 region is CASSYPLAGQETQYF. The CDR3 DNA follows: TGTGCCAGCAGTTACCCATTGGCGGGGCAAGAGACCCAGTACTTC.

The chain employs TRBV20-1 and TRBJ1-1; D may be TRBD1 (6 bases). Germline V CDR1 and CDR2: DFQATT, SNEGSKA (reference sequence). Trimming removed 3 bases at V and 1 base at J, with 15 bases between. This CDR3 has 15 residues. The CDR3 DNA follows: TGCAGTGCTAGTTGGCCGGGACATAAGAACACTGAAGCTTTCTTT. It codes for CSASWPGHKNTEAFF.

V and J are TRBV28 and TRBJ2-2, with a tentative D call TRBD2 (5 bases). Trimming pared 8 bases from V and 1 base from J, leaving 11 bases between. CDR1 and CDR2 from the germline V gene are MDHEN and SYDVKM. The CDR3 loop spans 14 amino acids. CDR3 amino acids: CASAVGGNTGELFF. DNA for the CDR3: TGTGCCAGCGCCGTAGGAGGGAACACCGGGGAGCTGTTTTTT.

The chain has TRBV27 and TRBJ1-6; 9 bases are a match to TRBD1. The CDR3 loop spans 15 amino acids. J lost 10 bases, V lost 0 bases, and 4 bases had no gene match. Germline V gene sequence: CDR1 MNHEY, CDR2 SMNVEV (reference sequence). In nucleotides, the CDR3 is TGTGCCAGCAGTTTATCACAGGGGGCTGGATCACCCCTCCACTTT. Translated, it gives CASSLSQGAGSPLHF.

The chain couples TRBV7-9 to TRBJ1-3; D unresolved. V dropped 6 bases and J dropped 9 bases, with 12 bases sitting between them. Germline CDR1 and CDR2: SEHNR and FQNEAQ (reference sequence). The CDR3 sequence is 12 residues long. The CDR3 DNA follows: TGTGCCAGCAGATCTGCGGGCTTCACCATATATTTT. This gives the protein CASRSAGFTIYF.

The CDR3 region is CASSPGTPYEQYF. CDR3 sequence (DNA): TGTGCCAGTAGCCCCGGGACACCCTACGAGCAGTACTTC. V is TRBV19 and J is TRBJ2-7; maybe TRBD1 (6 bases). Germline V lookup: CDR1 LNHDA, CDR2 SQIVND (reference sequence). V dropped 6 bases and J dropped 2 bases, with 11 bases sitting between them. The CDR3 length is 13 residues.

CDR3 region: CASMRGGELFF. The CDR3 DNA reads as TGTGCCAGCATGCGGGGCGGGGAGCTGTTTTTT. The chain is built from TRBV5-5 and TRBJ2-2; D may be TRBD2 (6 bases). This CDR3 spans 11 amino acids. V gave up 6 bases and J gave up 7 bases, with 7 bases separating them. Germline V CDR1 and CDR2: SGHKS, YYEKEE (reference sequence).

This clone has just one count. V is TRBV9 and J is TRBJ1-2, with a weak D call TRBD1 (5 bases). The CDR3 runs 11 residues. The V end lost 5 bases, the J end lost 4 bases, and 6 bases lay between the germline ends. The V gene's germline CDR1 is SGDLS and CDR2 YYNGEE. The CDR3 protein is CASRDIYGYTF. CDR3 coding DNA: TGTGCCAGCAGGGACATCTATGGCTACACCTTC.

This clone was recorded a few times. V is TRBV28 and J is TRBJ1-4; D is perhaps TRBD1 (6 bases). The CDR3 runs 18 residues. The V gene lost 2 bases and the J gene lost 5 bases, with 21 bases spanning the gap. The germline CDR1 and CDR2 sequences are MDHEN and SYDVKM. This CDR3 reads CASSLRGGLGRLNEKLFF. CDR3 bases: TGTGCCAGCAGTTTAAGGGGGGGGCTGGGGAGGCTGAATGAAAAACTGTTTTTT.